This paragraph reports one T cell receptor beta chain. The age range of participants was about 18 to 90 years, with residence in about two dozen US areas. Clinical history as reported by participants underpinned cohort assignment. The CDR3 runs to 14 residues. Looked up from germline, CDR1 is MNHEY and CDR2 is SVGEGT. The V segment lost 5 bases and the J segment 5 bases; nucleotides outside the gene matches: 8. The record originates from a study of blood T cell repertoires in COVID-19. At the level of the study: T cells, B-cell-depleted T cells, or PBMCs supplied cDNA or gDNA.

Original processing notes: Amplification of reference gene primers provided the estimated nucleated cell counts. Sequencing was performed with immunoSEQ multiplex PCR; in TCRdb, only in-frame clones are kept and a portion is missing. The DNA was the basis for D and trimming; V, J and clone size are from that table. Counted here are 310,000 or so clones, about nine tenths occurring once; the ten biggest clones make up around 8.9%. This receptor was taken from a woman aged 18 to 35 who had recovered from COVID-19. The sequenced material came from PBMCs or T cells enriched from blood (not recorded which). The rearrangement uses TRBV6-2 or TRBV6-3 and TRBJ2-7; 8 bases are a match to TRBD2. In DNA, the CDR3 is TGTGCCAGCAGTCTAAGCGGGAGCATCAACGAGCAGTACTTC. It encodes CASSLSGSINEQYF.